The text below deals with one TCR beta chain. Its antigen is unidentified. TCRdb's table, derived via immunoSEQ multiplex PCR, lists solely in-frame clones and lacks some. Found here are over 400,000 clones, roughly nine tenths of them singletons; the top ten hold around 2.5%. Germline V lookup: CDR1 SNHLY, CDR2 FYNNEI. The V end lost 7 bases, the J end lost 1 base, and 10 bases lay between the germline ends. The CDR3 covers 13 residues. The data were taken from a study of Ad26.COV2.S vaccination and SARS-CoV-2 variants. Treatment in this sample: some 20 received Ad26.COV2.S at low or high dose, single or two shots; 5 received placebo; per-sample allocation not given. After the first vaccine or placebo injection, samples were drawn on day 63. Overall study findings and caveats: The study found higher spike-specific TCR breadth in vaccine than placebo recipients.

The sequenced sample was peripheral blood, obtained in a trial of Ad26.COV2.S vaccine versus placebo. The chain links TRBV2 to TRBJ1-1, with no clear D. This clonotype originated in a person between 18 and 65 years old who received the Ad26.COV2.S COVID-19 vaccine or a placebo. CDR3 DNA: TGTGCCAGCAAAACTCTACCGAACACTGAAGCTTTCTTT. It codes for CASKTLPNTEAFF. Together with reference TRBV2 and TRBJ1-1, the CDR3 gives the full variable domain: EPEVTQTPSHQVTQMGQEVILRCVPISNHLYFYWYRQILGQKVEFLVSFYNNEISEKSEIFDDQFSVERPDGSNFTLKIRSTKLEDSAMYFCASKTLPNTEAFFGQGTRLTVV.